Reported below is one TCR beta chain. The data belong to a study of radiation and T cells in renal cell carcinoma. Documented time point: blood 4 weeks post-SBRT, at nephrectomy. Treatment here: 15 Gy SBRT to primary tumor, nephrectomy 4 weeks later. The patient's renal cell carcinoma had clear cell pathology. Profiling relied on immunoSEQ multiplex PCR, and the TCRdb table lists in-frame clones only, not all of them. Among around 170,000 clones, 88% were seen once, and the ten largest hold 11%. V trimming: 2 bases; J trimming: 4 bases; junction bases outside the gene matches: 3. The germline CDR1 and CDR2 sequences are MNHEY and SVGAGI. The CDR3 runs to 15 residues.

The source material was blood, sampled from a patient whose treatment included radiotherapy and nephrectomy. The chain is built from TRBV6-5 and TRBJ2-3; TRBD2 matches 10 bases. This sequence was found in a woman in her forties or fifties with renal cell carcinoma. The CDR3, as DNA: TGTGCCAGCAGTTACAGCGGGGGGGCCGCAGATACGCAGTATTTT. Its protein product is CASSYSGGAADTQYF.